One and the same sample provided the 32 T cell receptor beta chains below, sequenced in a study of neurological immune-mediated disorders. TCRdb re-called the 5' RACE reads with MiXCR, one entry per CDR3 protein. Here the sample spans around 38,000 distinct CDR3 sequences, roughly 15% being singletons. Sequenced: CD4+ T cells from blood. The receptor set was obtained from a woman aged 55-69 years with HTLV-1-associated myelopathy (HAM/TSP).

In this sample, this clonotype turned up many times. V and J are TRBV29-1 and TRBJ2-1; D possibly matches TRBD1 or TRBD2 (5 bases each). The germline V and J ends were trimmed by 6 bases and 5 bases, with 26 bases remaining between them. Germline V gives CDR1 SQVTM, CDR2 ANQGSEA. The CDR3 consists of 17 residues. CDR3 nucleotides: TGCAGCGTGAGGGGTACACCCGGGTTTGCGGGTCACAATGAGCAGTTCTTC. It specifies CSVRGTPGFAGHNEQFF.

This clonotype was seen at least ten times. This sequence joins TRBV18 and TRBJ1-5, with D hard to call. The germline gives CDR1 KGHSH, CDR2 LQKENI. Trimming stripped 3 bases from V and 7 bases from J, with 19 bases between. The CDR3 contains 16 residues. The CDR3 DNA reads as TGTGCCAGCTCACCTACCCGCGGGGTCGATACGCAGCCCCAGCATTTT. Translating gives CASSPTRGVDTQPQHF.

The chain links TRBV6-2 or TRBV6-3 to TRBJ2-2, with TRBD2 matching over 9 bases. Unmatched junction bases numbered 12, after V lost 5 bases and J lost 5 bases. This CDR3 has 17 residues. Germline V lookup: CDR1 MNHEY, CDR2 SVGEGT. CDR3 sequence reads: CASSTLQRGVKTGELFF. In nucleotides, the CDR3 is TGTGCCAGCAGTACCCTACAGCGGGGGGTGAAAACCGGGGAGCTGTTTTTT.

Ten or more counts support this clonotype. The rearrangement joins TRBV20-1 to TRBJ2-4; TRBD2 matches at 9 bases. The CDR3 runs 16 residues. The germline gives CDR1 DFQATT, CDR2 SNEGSKA (reference sequence). V shed 4 bases and J 0 bases; nucleotides not matched to a gene: 7. For the CDR3, the DNA is TGCAGTGCTACCAGCGGGGGGCCAGTAGCCAAAAACATTCAGTACTTC. It yields the protein CSATSGGPVAKNIQYF.

At least ten counts were recorded for this clonotype. V gene TRBV5-1 combines with J gene TRBJ1-3; D gene uncertain. There are 15 residues in the CDR3. CDR1 is SGHRS, CDR2 YFSETQ, per germline. V was pared by 4 bases and J by 1 base, with 12 bases between. The CDR3 DNA reads TGCGCCAGCAGCGACGGACTCTCATCTGGAAACACCATATATTTT. This sequence encodes CASSDGLSSGNTIYF.

This clonotype was detected ten times or more. In DNA, the CDR3 is TGTGCCAGCAGCCGCGGGGGACAGGGCGAAACGGCCTACGAGCAGTACTTC. It specifies CASSRGGQGETAYEQYF. This sequence joins TRBV3-1 and TRBJ2-7; 9 bases align to TRBD1. The ends lost 4 bases at V and 2 bases at J; junction bases unmatched: 12. CDR1 is LGHDT, CDR2 YNNKEL, per germline (reference sequence). The CDR3 is 17 amino acids.

Points on this clonotype: A much larger clone differs by one base, so this may be a read error. The chain has TRBV5-1 and TRBJ1-3; 7 bases are a match to TRBD1. Germline CDR1 is SGHRS and CDR2 is YFSETQ. Trimming removed 1 base from V and 8 bases from J; junction bases left unmatched: 9. CDR3 size: 15 residues. CDR3 in amino acids: CASSLKGAVPDTIYF. The CDR3 DNA reads TGCGCCAGCAGCTTGAAGGGGGCAGTCCCTGACACCATATATTTT.

This clonotype was seen many times. The CDR3 coding sequence is TGCGCCAGCAGCTTGGATAGGGTCACTGAAGCTTTCTTT. Translated, it gives CASSLDRVTEAFF. The chain couples TRBV5-1 to TRBJ1-1; unclear D gene. Trimming removed 0 bases at V and 4 bases at J, with 7 bases between. CDR3 size: 13 residues. Germline lookup yields CDR1 SGHRS and CDR2 YFSETQ.

This clonotype was seen ten or more times. The chain uses TRBV5-1 and TRBJ1-2, with TRBD1 as a possible D gene (6 bases). V shed 3 bases and J shed 8 bases, with 23 bases lying between them. CDR3 length equals 16 residues. The germline V gene encodes CDR1 SGHRS and CDR2 YFSETQ. CDR3 region: CASSSQTVTGKDGYTF. DNA for the CDR3: TGCGCCAGCAGCTCACAGACCGTTACAGGGAAGGACGGCTACACCTTC.

This clonotype is termed medium-sized. The chain recombines TRBV20-1 with TRBJ1-2; 7 nucleotides align to TRBD1. Unmatched junction bases numbered 4, after V lost 4 bases and J lost 2 bases. The V gene's germline CDR1 is DFQATT and CDR2 SNEGSKA (reference sequence). The CDR3 consists of 13 residues. CDR3 residues: CSANRGPNYGYTF. As DNA, the CDR3 is TGCAGTGCTAACAGGGGCCCCAACTATGGCTACACCTTC.

V and J are TRBV5-1 and TRBJ1-2; maybe TRBD1 (5 bases). In germline, CDR1 is SGHRS, CDR2 YFSETQ. The ends were cut back, 4 bases at V and 4 bases at J, with 8 bases in the middle. This CDR3 is built from 12 residues. CDR3 region: CASSLGVYGYTF. The CDR3 coding sequence is TGCGCCAGCAGCCTGGGGGTCTATGGCTACACCTTC. Filled out from reference TRBV5-1 and TRBJ1-2, the complete variable domain reads KAGVTQTPRYLIKTRGQQVTLSCSPISGHRSVSWYQQTPGQGLQFLFEYFSETQRNKGNFPGRFSGRQFSNSRSEMNVSTLELGDSALYLCASSLGVYGYTFGSGTRLTVV.

This clonotype was seen many times. The chain employs TRBV20-1 and TRBJ2-7; D may correspond to TRBD1 or TRBD2 (5 bases each). V lost 5 bases and J lost 2, with 13 bases in between. CDR1 is DFQATT and CDR2 is SNEGSKA in the germline V gene (reference sequence). The CDR3 extends over 13 amino acids. CDR3 region: CSAVRGRAYEQYF. The CDR3 nucleotides read TGCAGTGCTGTGAGGGGTAGGGCCTACGAGCAGTACTTC.

This clonotype was detected many times. In DNA, the CDR3 is TGCGCCAGCAGCGGCACGGCGTCCTCCACAGATACGCAGTATTTT. Protein sequence: CASSGTASSTDTQYF. The chain couples TRBV5-1 to TRBJ2-3, with D uncertain. The CDR3 has 15 residues. The germline V gene encodes CDR1 SGHRS and CDR2 YFSETQ. Trimming cost V 4 bases and J 2 bases, with 14 bases left between them.

CDR3 amino acids: CASQDSDHYGYTF. The CDR3 DNA sequence: TGCGCCAGCCAAGACAGCGATCACTATGGCTACACCTTC. This rearrangement joins TRBV5-1 to TRBJ1-2; D might be TRBD1 (5 bases). This CDR3 is 13 amino acids long. Germline V gene lookup returns CDR1 SGHRS and CDR2 YFSETQ. V lost 7 bases and J 3 bases, leaving 13 bases between the germline ends.

Many counts were recorded for this clonotype. V usage is TRBV15 and J usage is TRBJ1-5, with TRBD1 as a possible D gene (5 bases). Germline-derived CDR1 and CDR2 are LNHNV and YYDKDF (reference sequence). This CDR3 comprises 15 residues. V was cut by 0 bases and J by 3 bases, with 9 bases left in between. CDR3 in DNA: TGTGCCACCAGCAGAGATCCCAGGGACAATCAGCCCCAGCATTTT. It specifies CATSRDPRDNQPQHF. Full variable domain (missing parts from reference TRBV15 and TRBJ1-5): DAMVIQNPRYQVTQFGKPVTLSCSQTLNHNVMYWYQQKSSQAPKLLFHYYDKDFNNEADTPDNFQSRRPNTSFCFLDIRSPGLGDTAMYLCATSRDPRDNQPQHFGDGTRLSIL.

This clonotype was detected many times. The chain combines TRBV20-1 with TRBJ2-3; TRBD2 aligns across 8 bases. Trimming at V came to 6 bases and at J to 5 bases, leaving 10 bases not matched to a gene. Germline V gives CDR1 DFQATT, CDR2 SNEGSKA (reference sequence). CDR3 length: 14 amino acids. The DNA for the CDR3 is TGCAGTGCCCGGGGGGGGGGGGCTGGAGATACGCAGTATTTT. Translation: CSARGGGAGDTQYF.

There are many counts of this clonotype. This chain joins TRBV19 and TRBJ1-1; possibly TRBD1 for D (5 bases). Germline V gives CDR1 LNHDA, CDR2 SQIVND (reference sequence). Trimming removed 7 bases from V and 0 bases from J, with 9 bases in between. The CDR3 totals 13 residues. The CDR3: CASNTGMNTEAFF. For the CDR3, the DNA is TGTGCCAGTAATACAGGTATGAACACTGAAGCTTTCTTT. The full variable domain, completed using reference TRBV19 and TRBJ1-1, is DGGITQSPKYLFRKEGQNVTLSCEQNLNHDAMYWYRQDPGQGLRLIYYSQIVNDFQKGDIAEGYSVSREKKESFPLTVTSAQKNPTAFYLCASNTGMNTEAFFGQGTRLTVV.

This clonotype was counted ten times or more. The genes are TRBV3-1 and TRBJ2-1, with 11 bases lining up with TRBD1. The CDR3 loop spans 15 amino acids. Germline V gives CDR1 LGHDT, CDR2 YNNKEL (reference sequence). Trimming cost V 5 bases and J 5 bases; bases outside gene matches: 5. CDR3 coding DNA: TGTGCCAGCAGCAACCGGGACAGGGGGAACAATGAGCAGTTCTTC. Residues: CASSNRDRGNNEQFF.

This clonotype was detected many times. The V call is TRBV12-3 or TRBV12-4, the J call TRBJ1-1; D ambiguous. The CDR3 has 13 amino acids. Trimming cost V 3 bases and J 0 bases, with 5 bases left between them. The DNA of the CDR3 is TGTGCCAGCAGTTTTAGGGTGAACACTGAAGCTTTCTTT. Translation: CASSFRVNTEAFF.

Concerning this clonotype: One junction end does not reproduce the germline sequence, and a read error may be involved. The chain links TRBV11-2 to TRBJ2-1; D is ambiguous. The CDR3 spans 14 residues. Germline V gene data show CDR1 as SGHAT and CDR2 as FQNNGV. CDR3 loop: CASSLASRSIEQFF. The CDR3 region has the DNA TGTGCCAGCAGCTTAGCCTCCAGGTCCATCGAGCAGTTCTTT.

This clonotype was counted many times. The V and J genes are TRBV7-2 and TRBJ2-3; perhaps D is TRBD1 or TRBD2 (7 bases each). The germline gives CDR1 SGHTA, CDR2 FQGNSA. The CDR3 runs 15 residues. Trimming removed 8 bases from V and 8 bases from J, with 23 bases in between. CDR3 DNA: TGTGCCAGCCGCGCGGCAGGGGGAGGGGAGGGTACGCAGTATTTT. Translation gives CASRAAGGGEGTQYF. Supplemented by reference TRBV7-2 and TRBJ2-3, the full variable domain reads GAGVSQSPSNKVTEKGKDVELRCDPISGHTALYWYRQSLGQGLEFLIYFQGNSAPDKSGLPSDRFSAERTGGSVSTLTIQRTQQEDSAVYLCASRAAGGGEGTQYFGPGTRLTVL.

The table lists this clonotype with many counts. CDR3 residues: CASSLREGTEAFF. DNA of the CDR3: TGTGCCAGCAGTTTACGGGAGGGGACTGAAGCTTTCTTT. The chain uses TRBV12-3 or TRBV12-4 and TRBJ1-1, with D possibly being TRBD1 (5 bases). CDR3 length: 13 amino acids. V was pared by 2 bases and J by 5 bases, with 9 bases between.

This clonotype came up many times. The chain joins TRBV6-5 to TRBJ1-2, with unresolved D. The CDR3 contains 14 residues. CDR1 is MNHEY and CDR2 is SVGAGI in the germline V gene. Trimming took off 9 bases at V and 3 bases at J, with 17 bases between the two ends. CDR3 nucleotides: TGTGCCAGTGGGGAATTAGGGTTCCACTATGGCTACACCTTC. Protein: CASGELGFHYGYTF.

This clonotype appeared many times. The chain couples TRBV7-2 to TRBJ2-7; tentative D call: TRBD2 (5 bases). CDR3 size: 12 residues. Germline CDR1 reads SGHTA; CDR2 reads FQGNSA. Trimming shortened V by 8 bases and J by 4 bases, and 12 bases separated the two germline ends. The CDR3 loop reads CASREGLYEQYF. In DNA, the CDR3 is TGTGCCAGCCGGGAAGGCCTATACGAGCAGTACTTC. The full variable domain, rest sourced from reference TRBV7-2 and TRBJ2-7, is GAGVSQSPSNKVTEKGKDVELRCDPISGHTALYWYRQSLGQGLEFLIYFQGNSAPDKSGLPSDRFSAERTGGSVSTLTIQRTQQEDSAVYLCASREGLYEQYFGPGTRLTVT.

This clonotype was counted only a few times. The J gene is TRBJ2-7, the V gene TRBV7-8; TRBD1 matches at 8 bases. V was pared by 3 bases and J by 2 bases, with 3 bases of the junction left unmatched. Germline V gives CDR1 SGHVS, CDR2 FQNEAQ. The length of the CDR3 is 14 residues. Here the CDR3 DNA reads TGTGCCAGCAGCTTCGACAGGGGCCCCTACGAGCAGTACTTC. Translation gives CASSFDRGPYEQYF.

This clonotype was detected many times. The V and J genes are TRBV5-1 and TRBJ2-1; possibly TRBD1 or TRBD2 for D (5 bases each). V was clipped by 7 bases and J by 5 bases, with 16 bases between them. Germline CDR1 and CDR2: SGHRS and YFSETQ. The CDR3 length is 14 residues. The CDR3 region has the DNA TGCGCCAGCGGAGAGTTGGGACGCGACAATGAGCAGTTCTTC. It yields the protein CASGELGRDNEQFF.

This clonotype was detected ten times or more. The V call is TRBV14, the J call TRBJ1-2; possible D gene TRBD1, 5 bases. The germline V gene encodes CDR1 SGHDN and CDR2 FVKESK. Trimming took 8 bases from V and 8 from J, leaving 18 bases between them. This CDR3 comprises 13 residues. The CDR3 spells CASAAGRDEGYTF. DNA of the CDR3: TGTGCCAGCGCGGCAGGGAGGGACGAGGGCTACACCTTC.

V is TRBV20-1 and J is TRBJ2-7, with 10 bases aligning to TRBD1. J lost 0 bases, V lost 3 bases, and 5 bases had no gene match. The CDR3 is 15 amino acids. Per the germline V gene, CDR1 is DFQATT and CDR2 is SNEGSKA (reference sequence). The CDR3: CSASGTGDSSYEQYF. As DNA, the CDR3 is TGCAGTGCTAGTGGGACAGGGGATAGCTCCTACGAGCAGTACTTC.

This clonotype was counted ten times or more. The genes are TRBV20-1 and TRBJ2-5; 12 nucleotides align to TRBD2. The V and J ends lost 4 bases and 4 bases, in that order; junction bases with no gene match: 10. The CDR3 runs 16 residues. The germline V gene encodes CDR1 DFQATT and CDR2 SNEGSKA (reference sequence). The CDR3 reads CSATPASGGAGETQYF. The DNA for the CDR3 is TGCAGTGCTACCCCTGCTAGCGGGGGGGCCGGAGAGACCCAGTACTTC.

V is TRBV21-1 and J is TRBJ2-7; the table calls TRBD1, which could not be checked here. TRBV21-1 has pseudogene status. The CDR3 spans 19 residues. The CDR3 region is CASSKGGTENDSFSYEQYF. CDR3 bases: TGTGCCAGCAGCAAAGGAGGGACAGAAAATGACTCCTTCTCCTACGAGCAGTACTTC.

There are many counts of this clonotype. The V gene is TRBV21-1, the J gene TRBJ2-7; TRBD2 reflects the table's D call only, with no check against the DNA. TRBV21-1 is termed a pseudogene. This CDR3 comprises 15 residues. This CDR3 is CASSKIGTSPSEQYF. The DNA of the CDR3 is TGTGCCAGCAGCAAAATCGGGACTAGCCCCTCCGAGCAGTACTTC.

Worth noting for this clonotype: Germline is not matched at one junction end, which may reflect a read error. The genes are TRBV20-1 and TRBJ2-2, with D perhaps TRBD2 (5 bases). CDR3 size: 12 residues. Germline loops: CDR1 DFQATT, CDR2 SNEGSKA (reference sequence). This CDR3 reads CSAHRPPGEPFF. CDR3 bases: TGCAGTGCCCATAGACCCCCCGGGGAGCCGTTTTTT.